This TCR beta chain was identified in a study of blood T cell repertoires in COVID-19. Study summary: Samples came from the United States, Italy and Spain, spanning acute and convalescent COVID-19. Sources were T cells, B-cell-depleted T cells, or PBMCs; the material itself was cDNA or gDNA.

V was clipped by 4 bases and J by 6 bases; unmatched bases: 6. Looked up from germline, CDR1 is MNHNY and CDR2 is SVGAGI (reference sequence). There are 14 residues in the CDR3. In the study's own analysis: Amplifying reference gene primers gave estimates of nucleated cell counts. Clones were sequenced by immunoSEQ multiplex PCR, and TCRdb holds only the in-frame ones, with some missing. V, J and clone size were drawn from that table, and D and trimming were deduced from the DNA. The sample has about 150,000 clones; 80% to 90% are singletons. Source material: peripheral blood. The chain uses TRBV6-6 and TRBJ1-1; TRBD1 matches 9 bases. The source is a woman between 50 and 59 years old with acute or convalescent COVID-19. The CDR3 DNA reads TGTGCCAGCAGTTGGACAGGGGTGAGGCCTGAAGCTTTCTTT. As protein: CASSWTGVRPEAFF.